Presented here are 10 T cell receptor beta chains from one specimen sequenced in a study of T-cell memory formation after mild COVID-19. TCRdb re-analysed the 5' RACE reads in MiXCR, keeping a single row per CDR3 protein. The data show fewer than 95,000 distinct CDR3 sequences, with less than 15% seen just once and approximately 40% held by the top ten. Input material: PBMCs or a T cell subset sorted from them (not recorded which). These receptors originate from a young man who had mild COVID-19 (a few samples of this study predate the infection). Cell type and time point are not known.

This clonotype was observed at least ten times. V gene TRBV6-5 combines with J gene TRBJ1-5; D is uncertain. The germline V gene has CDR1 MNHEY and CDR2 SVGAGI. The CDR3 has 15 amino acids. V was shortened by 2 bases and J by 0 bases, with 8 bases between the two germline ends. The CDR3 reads CASSYGRNSNQPQHF. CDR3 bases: TGTGCCAGCAGTTACGGGCGGAATAGCAATCAGCCCCAGCATTTT.

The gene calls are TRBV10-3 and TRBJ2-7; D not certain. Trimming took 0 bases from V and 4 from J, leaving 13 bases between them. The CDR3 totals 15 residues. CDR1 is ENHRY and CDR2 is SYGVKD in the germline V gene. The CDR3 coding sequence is TGTGCCATCAGTGAGTCACAAACAGTTTTATACGAGCAGTACGTC. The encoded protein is CAISESQTVLYEQYV.

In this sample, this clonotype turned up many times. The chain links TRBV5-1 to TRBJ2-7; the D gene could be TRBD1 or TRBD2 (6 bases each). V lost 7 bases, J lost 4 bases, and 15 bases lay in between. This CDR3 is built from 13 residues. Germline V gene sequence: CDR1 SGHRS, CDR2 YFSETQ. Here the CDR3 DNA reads TGCGCCAGCCGGGGGACATTTGGATACGAGCAGTACTTC. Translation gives CASRGTFGYEQYF.

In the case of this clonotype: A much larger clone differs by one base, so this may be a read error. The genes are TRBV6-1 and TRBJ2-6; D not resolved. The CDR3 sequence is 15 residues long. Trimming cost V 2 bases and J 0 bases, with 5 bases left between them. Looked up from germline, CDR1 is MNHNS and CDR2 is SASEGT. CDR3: CASSEWGSGANVLTF. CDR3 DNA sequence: TGTGCCAGCAGTGAATGGGGCTCTGGGGCCAACGTCCTGACTTTC.

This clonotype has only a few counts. CDR3 protein: CASSLVIGRPEEAFF. The CDR3 nucleotides are TGCGCCAGCAGCTTGGTAATTGGGCGGCCGGAAGAAGCTTTCTTT. This sequence joins TRBV5-1 and TRBJ1-1, with unresolved D. CDR1 and CDR2 (germline): SGHRS, YFSETQ. V lost 0 bases, J lost 8 bases, and 17 bases lay in between. This CDR3 contains 15 residues.

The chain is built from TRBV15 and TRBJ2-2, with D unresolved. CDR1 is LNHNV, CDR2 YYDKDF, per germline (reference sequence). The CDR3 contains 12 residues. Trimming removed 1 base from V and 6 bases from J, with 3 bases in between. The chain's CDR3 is CATSRGSGELFF. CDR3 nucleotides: TGTGCCACCAGCAGAGGGTCCGGGGAGCTGTTTTTT.

CDR3 loop: CASSSGAGYEQYV. The CDR3, as DNA: TGTGCCAGCAGCTCGGGGGCGGGGTACGAGCAGTACGTC. The genes are TRBV5-6 and TRBJ2-7; D could derive from TRBD1 or TRBD2 (6 bases each). The CDR3 length is 13 residues. Per germline, CDR1 SGHDT and CDR2 YYEEEE. The V end lost 3 bases, the J end lost 4 bases, and 11 bases lay between the germline ends.

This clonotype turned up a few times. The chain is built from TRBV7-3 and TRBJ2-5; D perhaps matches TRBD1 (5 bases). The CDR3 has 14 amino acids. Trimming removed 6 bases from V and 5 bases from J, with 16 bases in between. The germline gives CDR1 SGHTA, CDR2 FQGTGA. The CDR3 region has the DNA TGTGCCAGCAGTGAAAGGGGTGGCCAGGAGACCCAGTACTTC. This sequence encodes CASSERGGQETQYF.

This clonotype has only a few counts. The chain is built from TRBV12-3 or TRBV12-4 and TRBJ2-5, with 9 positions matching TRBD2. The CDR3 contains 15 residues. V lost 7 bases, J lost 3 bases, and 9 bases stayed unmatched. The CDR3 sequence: CASKREASGEETQYF. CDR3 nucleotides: TGTGCCAGCAAGAGAGAGGCTAGCGGGGAAGAGACCCAGTACTTC.

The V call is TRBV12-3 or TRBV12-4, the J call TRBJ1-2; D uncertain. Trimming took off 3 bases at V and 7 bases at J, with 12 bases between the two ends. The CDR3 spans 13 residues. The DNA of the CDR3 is TGTGCCAGCAGTTTCGTCCCCCGCCGTGGCTACACCTTC. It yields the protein CASSFVPRRGYTF.